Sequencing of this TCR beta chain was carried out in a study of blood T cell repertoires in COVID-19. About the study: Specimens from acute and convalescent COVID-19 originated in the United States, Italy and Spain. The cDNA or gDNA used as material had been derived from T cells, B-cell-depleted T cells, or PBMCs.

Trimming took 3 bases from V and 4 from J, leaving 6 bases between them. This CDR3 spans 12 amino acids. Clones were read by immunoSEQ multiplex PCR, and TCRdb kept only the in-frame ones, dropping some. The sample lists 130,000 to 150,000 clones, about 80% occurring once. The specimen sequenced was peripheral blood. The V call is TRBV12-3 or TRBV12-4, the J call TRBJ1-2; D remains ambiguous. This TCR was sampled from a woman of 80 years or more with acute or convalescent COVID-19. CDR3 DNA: TGTGCCAGCAGTTTGGCAAGCTATGGCTACACCTTC. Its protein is CASSLASYGYTF.